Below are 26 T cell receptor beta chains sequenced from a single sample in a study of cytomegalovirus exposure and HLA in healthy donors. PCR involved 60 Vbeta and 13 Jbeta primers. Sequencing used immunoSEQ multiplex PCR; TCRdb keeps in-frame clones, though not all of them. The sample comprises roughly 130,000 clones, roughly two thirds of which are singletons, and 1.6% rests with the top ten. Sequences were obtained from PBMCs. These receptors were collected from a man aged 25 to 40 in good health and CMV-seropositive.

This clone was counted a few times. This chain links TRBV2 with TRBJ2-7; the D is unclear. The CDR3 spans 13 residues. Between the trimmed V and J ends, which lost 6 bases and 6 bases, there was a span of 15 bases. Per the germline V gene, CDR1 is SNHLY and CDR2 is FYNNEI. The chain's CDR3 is CASSPLTMGEQYF. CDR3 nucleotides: TGTGCCAGCAGCCCGTTGACAATGGGCGAGCAGTACTTC.

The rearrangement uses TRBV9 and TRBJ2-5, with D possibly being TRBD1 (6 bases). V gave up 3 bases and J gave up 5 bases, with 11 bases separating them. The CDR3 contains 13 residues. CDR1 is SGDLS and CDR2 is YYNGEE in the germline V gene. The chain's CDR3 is CASSAQGRETQYF. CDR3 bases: TGTGCCAGCAGCGCGCAGGGGCGGGAGACCCAGTACTTC.

The CDR3 spells CASRGRGRYEQYF. In DNA form, the CDR3 reads TGTGCCAGCAGGGGCAGGGGGCGGTACGAGCAGTACTTC. This rearrangement joins TRBV6-5 to TRBJ2-7, with 8 positions matching TRBD1. Trimming at V came to 6 bases and at J to 4 bases, leaving 5 bases not matched to a gene. CDR3 length: 13 residues. Germline V lookup: CDR1 MNHEY, CDR2 SVGAGI.

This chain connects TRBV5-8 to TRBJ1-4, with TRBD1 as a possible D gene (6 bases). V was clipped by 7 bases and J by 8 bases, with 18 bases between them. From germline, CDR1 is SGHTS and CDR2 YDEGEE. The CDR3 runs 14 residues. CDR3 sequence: CASLFGGRGEKLFF. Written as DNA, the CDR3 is TGTGCCAGCCTCTTCGGGGGGCGTGGGGAAAAACTGTTTTTT.

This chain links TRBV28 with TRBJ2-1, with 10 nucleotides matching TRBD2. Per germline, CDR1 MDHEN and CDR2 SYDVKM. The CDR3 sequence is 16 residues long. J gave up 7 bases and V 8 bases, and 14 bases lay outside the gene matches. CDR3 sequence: CASRVLLAGVINEQFF. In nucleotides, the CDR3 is TGTGCCAGCCGGGTCTTGCTAGCGGGAGTGATTAATGAGCAGTTCTTC.

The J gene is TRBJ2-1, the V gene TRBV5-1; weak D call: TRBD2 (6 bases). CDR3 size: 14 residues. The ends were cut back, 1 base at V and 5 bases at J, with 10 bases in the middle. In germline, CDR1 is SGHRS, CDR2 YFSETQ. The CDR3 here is CASSLLAVNNEQFF. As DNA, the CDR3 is TGCGCCAGCAGCTTGTTAGCGGTTAACAATGAGCAGTTCTTC.

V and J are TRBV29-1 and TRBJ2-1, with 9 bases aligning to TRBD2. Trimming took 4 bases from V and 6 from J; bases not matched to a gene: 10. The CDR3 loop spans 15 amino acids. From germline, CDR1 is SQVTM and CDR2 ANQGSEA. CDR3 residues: CSVAVSGSFGNEQFF. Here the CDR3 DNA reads TGCAGCGTTGCCGTTAGCGGGAGTTTCGGCAATGAGCAGTTCTTC.

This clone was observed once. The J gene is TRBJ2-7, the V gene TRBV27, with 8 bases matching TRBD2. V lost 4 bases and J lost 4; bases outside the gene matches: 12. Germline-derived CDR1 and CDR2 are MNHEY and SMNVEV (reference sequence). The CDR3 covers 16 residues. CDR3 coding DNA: TGTGCCAGCAGTTCAATTAGCGGGGCAGGGGTATACGAGCAGTACTTC. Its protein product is CASSSISGAGVYEQYF.

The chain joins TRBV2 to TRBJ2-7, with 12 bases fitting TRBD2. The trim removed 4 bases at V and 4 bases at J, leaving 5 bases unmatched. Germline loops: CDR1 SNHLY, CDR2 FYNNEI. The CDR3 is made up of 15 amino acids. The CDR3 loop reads CASSGGLAGGYEQYF. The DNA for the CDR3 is TGTGCCAGCAGTGGTGGGCTAGCGGGAGGGTACGAGCAGTACTTC.

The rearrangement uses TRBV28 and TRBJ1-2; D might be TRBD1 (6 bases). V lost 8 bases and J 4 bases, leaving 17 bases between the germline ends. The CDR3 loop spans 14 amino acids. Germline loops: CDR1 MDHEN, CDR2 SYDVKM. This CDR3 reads CASWSGGASYGYTF. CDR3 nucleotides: TGTGCCAGCTGGAGTGGGGGGGCGAGCTATGGCTACACCTTC.

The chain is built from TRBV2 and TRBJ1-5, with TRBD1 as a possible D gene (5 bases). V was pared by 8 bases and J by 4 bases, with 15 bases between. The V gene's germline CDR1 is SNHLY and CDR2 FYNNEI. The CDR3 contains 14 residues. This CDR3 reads CASVRDPGNQPQHF. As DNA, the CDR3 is TGTGCCAGCGTCAGGGATCCAGGGAATCAGCCCCAGCATTTT. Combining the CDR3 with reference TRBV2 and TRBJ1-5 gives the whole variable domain EPEVTQTPSHQVTQMGQEVILRCVPISNHLYFYWYRQILGQKVEFLVSFYNNEISEKSEIFDDQFSVERPDGSNFTLKIRSTKLEDSAMYFCASVRDPGNQPQHFGDGTRLSIL.

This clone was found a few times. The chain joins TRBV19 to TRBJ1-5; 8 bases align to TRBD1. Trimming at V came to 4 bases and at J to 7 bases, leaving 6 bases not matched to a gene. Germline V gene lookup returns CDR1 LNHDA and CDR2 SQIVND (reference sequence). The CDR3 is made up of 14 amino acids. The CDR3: CASSTTGGEQPQHF. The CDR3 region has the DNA TGTGCCAGTAGTACTACAGGGGGGGAGCAGCCCCAGCATTTT.

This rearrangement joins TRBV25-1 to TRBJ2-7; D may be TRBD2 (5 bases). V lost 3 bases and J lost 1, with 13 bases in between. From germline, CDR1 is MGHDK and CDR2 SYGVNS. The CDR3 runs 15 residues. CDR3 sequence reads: CASSDLTGVSYEQYF. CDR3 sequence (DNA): TGTGCCAGCAGTGATTTGACCGGGGTATCCTACGAGCAGTACTTC.

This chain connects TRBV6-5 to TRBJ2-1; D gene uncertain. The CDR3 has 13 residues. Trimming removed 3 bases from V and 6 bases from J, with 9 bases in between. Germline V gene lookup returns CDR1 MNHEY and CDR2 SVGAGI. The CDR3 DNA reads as TGTGCCAGCAGTTATTACTCTCTCAATGAGCAGTTCTTC. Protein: CASSYYSLNEQFF.

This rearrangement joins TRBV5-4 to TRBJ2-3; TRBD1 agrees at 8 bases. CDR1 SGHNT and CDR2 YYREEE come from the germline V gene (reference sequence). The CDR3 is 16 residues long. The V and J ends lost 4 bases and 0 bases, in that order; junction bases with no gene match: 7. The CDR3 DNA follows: TGTGCCAGCAGCAGTGGACAGGGTCGTAGCACAGATACGCAGTATTTT. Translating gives CASSSGQGRSTDTQYF.

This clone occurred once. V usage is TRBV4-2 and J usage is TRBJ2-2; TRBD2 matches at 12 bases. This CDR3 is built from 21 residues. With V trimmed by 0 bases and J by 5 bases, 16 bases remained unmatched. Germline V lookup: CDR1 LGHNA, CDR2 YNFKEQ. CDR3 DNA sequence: TGTGCCAGCAGCCAAGATGAGATTCGTCCTAGCGGGAGGGCCAATACCGGGGAGCTGTTTTTT. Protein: CASSQDEIRPSGRANTGELFF.

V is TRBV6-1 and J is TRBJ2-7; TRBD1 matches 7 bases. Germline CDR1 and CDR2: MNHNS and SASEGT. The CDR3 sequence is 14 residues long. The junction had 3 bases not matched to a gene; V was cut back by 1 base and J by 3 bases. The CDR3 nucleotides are TGTGCCAGCAGTGAAGGGGGACAGATCTACGAGCAGTACTTC. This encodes CASSEGGQIYEQYF.

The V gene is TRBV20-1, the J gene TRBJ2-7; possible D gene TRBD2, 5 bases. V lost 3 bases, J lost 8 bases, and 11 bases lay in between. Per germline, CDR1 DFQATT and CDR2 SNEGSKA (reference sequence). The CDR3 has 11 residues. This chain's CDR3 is CSASRSGKQYF. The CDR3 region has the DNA TGCAGTGCTAGCAGATCGGGAAAGCAGTACTTC.

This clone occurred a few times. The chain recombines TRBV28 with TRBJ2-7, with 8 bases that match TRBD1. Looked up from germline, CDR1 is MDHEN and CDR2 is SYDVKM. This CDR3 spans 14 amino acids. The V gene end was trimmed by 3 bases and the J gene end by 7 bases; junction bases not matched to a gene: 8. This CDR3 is CASSLPGTGGEQYF. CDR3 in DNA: TGTGCCAGCAGTTTGCCCGGGACAGGCGGGGAGCAGTACTTC.

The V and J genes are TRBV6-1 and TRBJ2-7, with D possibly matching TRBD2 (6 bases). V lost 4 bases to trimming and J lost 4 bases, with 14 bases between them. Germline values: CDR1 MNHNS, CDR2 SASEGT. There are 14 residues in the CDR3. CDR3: CASSAAGLSYEQYF. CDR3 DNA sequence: TGTGCCAGCAGTGCGGCGGGACTTAGTTACGAGCAGTACTTC.

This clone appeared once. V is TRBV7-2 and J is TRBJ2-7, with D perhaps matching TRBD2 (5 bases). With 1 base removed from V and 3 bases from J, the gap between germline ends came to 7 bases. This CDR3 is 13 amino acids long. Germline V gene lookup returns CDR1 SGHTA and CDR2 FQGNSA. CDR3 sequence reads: CASSLGGNYEQYF. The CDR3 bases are TGTGCCAGCAGCTTAGGAGGGAACTACGAGCAGTACTTC.

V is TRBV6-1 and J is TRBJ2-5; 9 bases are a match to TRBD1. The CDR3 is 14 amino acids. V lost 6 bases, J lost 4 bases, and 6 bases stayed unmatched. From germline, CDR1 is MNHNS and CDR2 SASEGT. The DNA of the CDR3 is TGTGCCAGCAGGAAACAGGGGGCCGTAGAGACCCAGTACTTC. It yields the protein CASRKQGAVETQYF.

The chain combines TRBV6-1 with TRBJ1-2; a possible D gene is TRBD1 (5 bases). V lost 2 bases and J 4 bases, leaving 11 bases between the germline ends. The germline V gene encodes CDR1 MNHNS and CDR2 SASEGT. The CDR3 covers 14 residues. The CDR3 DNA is TGTGCCAGCAGTGAACCCGTTAGGGGCTATGGCTACACCTTC. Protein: CASSEPVRGYGYTF.

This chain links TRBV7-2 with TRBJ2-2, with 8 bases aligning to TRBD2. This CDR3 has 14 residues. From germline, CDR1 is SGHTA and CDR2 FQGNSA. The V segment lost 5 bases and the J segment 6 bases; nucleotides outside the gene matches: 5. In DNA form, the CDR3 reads TGTGCCAGCAGCGCCCGGACTAGCCCCGGGGAGCTGTTTTTT. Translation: CASSARTSPGELFF.

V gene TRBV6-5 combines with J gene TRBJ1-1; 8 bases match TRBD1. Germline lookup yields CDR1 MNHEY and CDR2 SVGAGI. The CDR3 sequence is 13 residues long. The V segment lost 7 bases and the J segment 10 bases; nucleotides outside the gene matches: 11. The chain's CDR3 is CASTLAQGARAFF. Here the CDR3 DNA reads TGTGCCAGCACCCTGGCTCAGGGGGCAAGAGCTTTCTTT.

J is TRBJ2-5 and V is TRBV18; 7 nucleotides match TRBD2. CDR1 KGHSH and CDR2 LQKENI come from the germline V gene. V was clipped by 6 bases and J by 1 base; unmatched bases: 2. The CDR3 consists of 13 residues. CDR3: CASSGRSQETQYF. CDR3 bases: TGTGCCAGCTCCGGGAGGTCCCAAGAGACCCAGTACTTC.